The T cell receptor (beta chain) described here comes from a study of T cell responses to AZD1222 COVID-19 vaccine. TCRdb's copy holds only in-frame clones and misses some; the assay was immunoSEQ multiplex PCR. The sample contains roughly 40,000 clones, 88% of which appear only once. With regard to this clone: Its antigen is not identified.

Findings and limits, study-wide: Nearly half of spike-specific TCRs reportedly target unmutated variant regions. Repertoires were obtained solely post-peak T cell response. Just a handful of AZD1222 recipients were seropositive at baseline. Females made up more of the donors, who were largely white British, and clonal diversity may have come out too low.

Per germline, CDR1 DFQATT and CDR2 SNEGSKA (reference sequence). Trimming took 3 bases from V and 7 from J; bases not matched to a gene: 8. The CDR3 is 13 residues long. This sequence joins TRBV20-1 and TRBJ2-7, with 8 positions matching TRBD1. The starting material was peripheral blood, obtained 28 days after the second dose of the MenACWY control vaccine. The receptor was derived from an adult who received the MenACWY meningococcal vaccine as a control. The CDR3 protein is CSASSDREKEQYF. The CDR3 DNA is TGCAGTGCTAGTTCGGACAGGGAAAAAGAGCAGTACTTC.